This TCR beta chain was identified in a study of T-cell memory formation after mild COVID-19. Overall study context: Clusters were largely donor specific. Regarding the study as a whole: CD4+ bias marked clones expanding day 15 to 37, unlike balanced contracting clones.

TCRdb used MiXCR to reprocess the 5' RACE reads, holding one entry per CDR3 protein. The data contain roughly 580,000 distinct CDR3 sequences, roughly 18% of them singletons. In regard to this clonotype: No antigen is known for it.

Germline values: CDR1 MNHEY, CDR2 SVGAGI. The CDR3 length is 13 residues. V was clipped by 0 bases and J by 7 bases, with 8 bases between them. V is TRBV6-5 and J is TRBJ2-3; TRBD1 might be the D (5 bases). The receptor was derived from an adult woman who had mild COVID-19 (a few samples of this study predate the infection). Cell type and time point are not known. The specimen sequenced was PBMCs or a T cell subset sorted from them (not recorded which). CDR3 DNA sequence: TGTGCCAGCAGTTACTCTGACAGTTATACGCAGTATTTT. This encodes CASSYSDSYTQYF.